The 20 T cell receptor beta chains below come from one sample, sequenced in a study of blood T cell repertoires in COVID-19. Clones were sequenced by immunoSEQ multiplex PCR, and TCRdb holds only the in-frame ones, with some missing. The data contain approximately 150,000 clones, 87% of them singletons. The specimen was peripheral blood. The receptors originated from a man aged 45-65 years who had recovered from COVID-19.

The chain recombines TRBV6-5 with TRBJ1-2; perhaps TRBD1 as D (6 bases). CDR1 and CDR2 from the germline V gene are MNHEY and SVGAGI. This CDR3 region has 12 residues. Trimming shortened V by 8 bases and J by 2 bases, and 9 bases separated the two germline ends. The CDR3 region has the DNA TGTGCCAGCCTCGACAGGAACTATGGCTACACCTTC. Residues: CASLDRNYGYTF.

The V and J genes are TRBV4-1 and TRBJ2-1; D uncertain. The CDR3 runs to 15 residues. Germline V CDR1 and CDR2: MGHRA, YSYEKL. V was shortened by 2 bases and J by 8 bases, with 16 bases between the two germline ends. The CDR3, as DNA: TGCGCCAGCAGCCAAATTCCCACCACCAGTGATGAGCAGTTCTTC. Translating it yields CASSQIPTTSDEQFF.

The chain joins TRBV5-5 to TRBJ2-1; TRBD2 matches 7 bases. CDR3 size: 16 residues. J gave up 4 bases and V 0 bases, and 7 bases lay outside the gene matches. Germline V lookup: CDR1 SGHKS, CDR2 YYEKEE (reference sequence). CDR3 coding DNA: TGTGCCAGCAGCTTGGCGGCGGGGGTAAGGTACAATGAGCAGTTCTTC. Translated: CASSLAAGVRYNEQFF.

The chain carries TRBV4-1 and TRBJ2-3; the D gene is possibly TRBD1 (7 bases). This CDR3 has 16 amino acids. Per germline, CDR1 MGHRA and CDR2 YSYEKL. The V end lost 0 bases, the J end lost 5 bases, and 15 bases lay between the germline ends. CDR3 coding DNA: TGCGCCAGCAGCCAAGACCAGGGGGGCTGGAAAGATACGCAGTATTTT. Translation: CASSQDQGGWKDTQYF.

The chain links TRBV9 to TRBJ2-3; tentatively, D is TRBD1 (6 bases). The CDR3 length is 16 residues. Germline lookup yields CDR1 SGDLS and CDR2 YYNGEE. V was clipped by 0 bases and J by 5 bases, with 16 bases between them. The CDR3 bases are TGTGCCAGCAGCGTAGTAGGACAGAGAGGGGGAGATACGCAGTATTTT. Its protein is CASSVVGQRGGDTQYF.

The chain recombines TRBV10-3 with TRBJ2-2; 8 nucleotides line up with TRBD1. V dropped 6 bases and J dropped 4; count of bases not matched to a gene: 13. This CDR3 comprises 17 residues. Germline CDR1 is ENHRY and CDR2 is SYGVKD. The CDR3 DNA reads as TGTGCCATCAGCAGTTCCCAGACAGGGGTGAGCACCGGGGAGCTGTTTTTT. Translated: CAISSSQTGVSTGELFF.

This rearrangement joins TRBV11-2 to TRBJ2-3; D ambiguous. Germline V gene sequence: CDR1 SGHAT, CDR2 FQNNGV. V dropped 2 bases and J dropped 1 base, with 13 bases sitting between them. There are 16 residues in the CDR3. The CDR3 region is CASSLIGGKRTDTQYF. Here the CDR3 DNA reads TGTGCCAGCAGCTTAATTGGCGGAAAACGCACAGATACGCAGTATTTT. The whole variable domain, filled in from reference TRBV11-2 and TRBJ2-3, reads EAGVAQSPRYKIIEKRQSVAFWCNPISGHATLYWYQQILGQGPKLLIQFQNNGVVDDSQLPKDRFSAERLKGVDSTLKIQPAKLEDSAVYLCASSLIGGKRTDTQYFGPGTRLTVL.

The rearrangement uses TRBV7-6 and TRBJ1-3; D unclear. Between the trimmed V and J ends, which lost 5 bases and 0 bases, there was a span of 17 bases. The germline V gene has CDR1 SGHVS and CDR2 FNYEAQ. This CDR3 is built from 17 residues. This chain's CDR3 is CASSTLSGLSSGNTIYF. As DNA, the CDR3 is TGTGCCAGCAGCACACTAAGTGGCTTAAGCTCTGGAAACACCATATATTTT.

This clone was detected once. This rearrangement joins TRBV11-3 to TRBJ2-7; tentatively, D is TRBD2 (7 bases). V was trimmed by 3 bases and J by 7 bases, leaving 16 bases between them. This CDR3 region has 14 residues. Germline V gives CDR1 SGHNT, CDR2 YENEEA. CDR3: CASSFEAGEGEQYF. The CDR3 DNA reads as TGTGCCAGCAGCTTCGAGGCAGGGGAGGGGGAGCAGTACTTC.

The chain joins TRBV4-1 to TRBJ1-6, with unresolved D. In germline, CDR1 is MGHRA, CDR2 YSYEKL. This CDR3 region has 13 residues. Trimming shortened V by 0 bases and J by 8 bases, and 5 bases separated the two germline ends. The CDR3 DNA reads TGCGCCAGCAGCCAAGATTTAGATTCACCCCTCCACTTT. It yields the protein CASSQDLDSPLHF.

V usage is TRBV2 and J usage is TRBJ2-4, with TRBD1 matching 9 bases. V shed 4 bases, J shed 9 bases, and the junction held 7 bases outside the gene matches. The CDR3 is made up of 14 amino acids. Looked up from germline, CDR1 is SNHLY and CDR2 is FYNNEI. The CDR3 loop reads CASSAGTGIFIQYF. CDR3 nucleotides: TGTGCCAGCAGTGCCGGGACAGGGATCTTCATTCAGTACTTC.

This chain uses TRBV7-8 with TRBJ1-1; 9 nucleotides match TRBD1. Germline values: CDR1 SGHVS, CDR2 FQNEAQ. Trimming took 5 bases from V and 5 from J; bases not matched to a gene: 12. The CDR3 totals 16 residues. As DNA, the CDR3 is TGTGCCAGCAGCCTTAGTGGGACAGGGTTTAGGACTGAAGCTTTCTTT. Translation: CASSLSGTGFRTEAFF.

J is TRBJ2-3 and V is TRBV6-2 or TRBV6-3; TRBD2 aligns across 8 bases. Germline V gene sequence: CDR1 MNHEY, CDR2 SVGEGT. With 4 bases clipped from V and 2 bases from J, the junction kept 8 bases outside the gene matches. The CDR3 extends over 16 amino acids. The CDR3 DNA sequence: TGTGCCAGCAGTTCCGTACTAGCGGCCCCCACAGATACGCAGTATTTT. It is translated as CASSSVLAAPTDTQYF.

This clone is a singleton in its sample. The chain carries TRBV7-2 and TRBJ1-4, with TRBD1 matching 9 bases. CDR1 and CDR2 (germline): SGHTA, FQGNSA. There are 15 residues in the CDR3. V dropped 2 bases and J dropped 5; count of bases not matched to a gene: 3. CDR3 protein: CASSLKGTGNEKLFF. The CDR3 DNA is TGTGCCAGCAGCTTAAAAGGGACAGGGAATGAAAAACTGTTTTTT.

Remarks on this clone: Other nucleotide sequences from this sample produce the same CDR3. V and J are TRBV7-8 and TRBJ1-2; D possibly corresponds to TRBD1 (5 bases). V was trimmed by 5 bases and J by 2 bases, leaving 9 bases between them. The CDR3 runs to 13 residues. Germline CDR1 SGHVS, CDR2 FQNEAQ. The CDR3 bases are TGTGCCAGCAGCCCGGACAAAAACTATGGCTACACCTTC. It codes for CASSPDKNYGYTF.

The chain carries TRBV6-4 and TRBJ1-5; 8 bases are shared with TRBD1. The trim removed 8 bases at V and 3 bases at J, leaving 6 bases unmatched. The CDR3 is made up of 14 amino acids. CDR1 and CDR2 (germline): MRHNA, SNTAGT. Written as DNA, the CDR3 is TGTGCCAGCCTGGACAGGGAATTCAATCAGCCCCAGCATTTT. Its protein is CASLDREFNQPQHF.

The V call is TRBV5-1, the J call TRBJ1-4, with D possibly being TRBD1 (6 bases). Trimming stripped 2 bases from V and 8 bases from J, with 16 bases between. The length of the CDR3 is 15 residues. Germline-derived CDR1 and CDR2 are SGHRS and YFSETQ. This CDR3 reads CASSLSGIQGEKLFF. The CDR3 DNA is TGCGCCAGCAGCTTATCCGGGATTCAGGGGGAAAAACTGTTTTTT. The whole variable domain, remainder taken from reference TRBV5-1 and TRBJ1-4, is KAGVTQTPRYLIKTRGQQVTLSCSPISGHRSVSWYQQTPGQGLQFLFEYFSETQRNKGNFPGRFSGRQFSNSRSEMNVSTLELGDSALYLCASSLSGIQGEKLFFGSGTQLSVL.

The V and J genes are TRBV18 and TRBJ2-7, with TRBD1 as a possible D gene (6 bases). Germline V gives CDR1 KGHSH, CDR2 LQKENI. This CDR3 has 15 amino acids. V was shortened by 2 bases and J by 7 bases, with 18 bases between the two germline ends. The CDR3, as DNA: TGTGCCAGCTCACCAATGCCTGACAGGCGAGGGGAGCAGTACTTC. As protein: CASSPMPDRRGEQYF.

The chain recombines TRBV9 with TRBJ2-5; 8 bases are shared with TRBD1. Germline assignment: CDR1 SGDLS and CDR2 YYNGEE. V lost 3 bases, J lost 4 bases, and 8 bases stayed unmatched. There are 15 residues in the CDR3. Here the CDR3 DNA reads TGTGCCAGCAGCGCCCTCGGGACAGGCAGAGAGACCCAGTACTTC. Its protein is CASSALGTGRETQYF.

This clone has more than one count but fewer than ten. This chain connects TRBV4-1 to TRBJ1-5; 10 nucleotides agree with TRBD1. J lost 6 bases, V lost 0 bases, and 5 bases had no gene match. Germline-derived CDR1 and CDR2 are MGHRA and YSYEKL. The CDR3 length is 16 residues. The CDR3 DNA reads as TGCGCCAGCAGCCAAGAAGACAGGGGGCGAGTTCAGCCCCAGCATTTT. It specifies CASSQEDRGRVQPQHF.